This TCR beta chain was retrieved from a study of cytomegalovirus exposure and HLA in healthy donors. Study observations and caveats: Most TCR beta V segments were productive about 90% or about 30% of the time in an earlier analysis. Association with HLA alleles at 0.05 false discovery rate was found for 15,000 to 20,000 TCR beta sequences in a later analysis.

The PCR ran on 60 Vbeta and 13 Jbeta primers. The data were produced by immunoSEQ multiplex PCR, yet TCRdb's version contains in-frame clones alone and is incomplete. The repertoire holds 150,000 to 200,000 clones, over 65% seen once, with roughly 4.5% in the top ten. On this clone itself: Its matching antigen is unknown.

CDR1 and CDR2 (germline): SGHRS, YFSETQ. The CDR3 consists of 12 residues. V lost 1 base, J lost 3 bases, and 4 bases lay in between. The chain joins TRBV5-1 to TRBJ2-5; no definite D call. Sequencing input: PBMCs. The TCR originated in a man between 18 and 29 years old in good health and CMV-seropositive. As DNA, the CDR3 is TGCGCCAGCAGCTTGACAGAAGAGACCCAGTACTTC. Translated: CASSLTEETQYF.